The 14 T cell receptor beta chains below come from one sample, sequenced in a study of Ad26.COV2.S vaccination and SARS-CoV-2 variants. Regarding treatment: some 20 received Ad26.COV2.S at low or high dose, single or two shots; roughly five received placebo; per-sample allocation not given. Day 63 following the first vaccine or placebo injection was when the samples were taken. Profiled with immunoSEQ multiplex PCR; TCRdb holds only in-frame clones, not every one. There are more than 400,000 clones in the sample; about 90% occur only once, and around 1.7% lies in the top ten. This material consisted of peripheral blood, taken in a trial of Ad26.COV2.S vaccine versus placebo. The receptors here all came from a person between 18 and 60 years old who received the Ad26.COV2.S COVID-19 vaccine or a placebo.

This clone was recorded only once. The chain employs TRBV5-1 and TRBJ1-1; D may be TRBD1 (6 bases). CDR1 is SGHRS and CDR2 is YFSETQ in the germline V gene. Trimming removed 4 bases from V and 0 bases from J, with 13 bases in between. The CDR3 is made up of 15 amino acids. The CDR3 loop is CASSDWTEMNTEAFF. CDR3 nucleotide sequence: TGCGCCAGCAGCGACTGGACAGAAATGAACACTGAAGCTTTCTTT.

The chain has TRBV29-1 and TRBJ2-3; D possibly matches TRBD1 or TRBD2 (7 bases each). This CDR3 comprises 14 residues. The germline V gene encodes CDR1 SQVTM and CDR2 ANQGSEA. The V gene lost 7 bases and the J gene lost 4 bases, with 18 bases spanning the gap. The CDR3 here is CSAPPGGGSDTQYF. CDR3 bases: TGCAGCGCACCACCAGGGGGGGGCTCAGATACGCAGTATTTT.

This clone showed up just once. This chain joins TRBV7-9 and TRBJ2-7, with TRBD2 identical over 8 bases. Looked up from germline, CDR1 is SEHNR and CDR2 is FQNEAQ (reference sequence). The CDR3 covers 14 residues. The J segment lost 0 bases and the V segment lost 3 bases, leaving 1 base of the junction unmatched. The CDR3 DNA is TGTGCCAGCAGCTTTAGCGGGAACTCCTACGAGCAGTACTTC. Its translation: CASSFSGNSYEQYF.

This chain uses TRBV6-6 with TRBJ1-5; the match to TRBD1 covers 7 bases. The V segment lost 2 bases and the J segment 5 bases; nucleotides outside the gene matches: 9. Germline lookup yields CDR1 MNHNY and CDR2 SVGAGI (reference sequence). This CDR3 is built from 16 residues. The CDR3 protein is CASSYTSGTEYQPQHF. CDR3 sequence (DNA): TGTGCCAGCAGTTACACCTCAGGGACAGAGTATCAGCCCCAGCATTTT.

The chain's CDR3 is CAISGVGIGYEQYF. Written as DNA, the CDR3 is TGTGCCATCAGTGGGGTAGGGATCGGATACGAGCAGTACTTC. V usage is TRBV10-3 and J usage is TRBJ2-7, with no clear D. Trimming pared 4 bases from V and 4 bases from J, leaving 14 bases between. Per germline, CDR1 ENHRY and CDR2 SYGVKD. CDR3 length equals 14 residues.

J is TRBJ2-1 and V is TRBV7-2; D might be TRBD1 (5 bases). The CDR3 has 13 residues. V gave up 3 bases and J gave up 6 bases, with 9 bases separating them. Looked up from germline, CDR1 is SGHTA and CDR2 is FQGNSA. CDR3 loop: CASSLTELNEQFF. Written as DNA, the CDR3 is TGTGCCAGCAGCTTGACAGAACTCAATGAGCAGTTCTTC.

CDR3 sequence (DNA): TGCGCCAGCAGCCGCAGGAGGGGGGGAGGCACAGATACGCAGTATTTT. This translates into CASSRRRGGGTDTQYF. The chain combines TRBV4-3 with TRBJ2-3, with D possibly TRBD2 on 7 matching bases. The germline V and J ends were trimmed by 4 bases and 1 base, with 15 bases remaining between them. The CDR3 is 16 amino acids. CDR1 is LGHNA, CDR2 YSLEER, per germline.

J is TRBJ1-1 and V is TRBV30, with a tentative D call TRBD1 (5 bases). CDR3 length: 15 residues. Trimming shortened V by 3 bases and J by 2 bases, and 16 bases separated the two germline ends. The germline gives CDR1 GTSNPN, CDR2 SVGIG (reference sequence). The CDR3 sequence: CAWRTQDTLNTEAFF. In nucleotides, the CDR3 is TGTGCCTGGAGAACCCAGGACACGCTAAACACTGAAGCTTTCTTT.

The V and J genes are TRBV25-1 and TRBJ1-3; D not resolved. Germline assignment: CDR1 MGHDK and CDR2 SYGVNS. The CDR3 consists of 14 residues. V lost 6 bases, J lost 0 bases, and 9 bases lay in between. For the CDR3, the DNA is TGTGCCAGCAGCCCGGGTGGCTCTGGAAACACCATATATTTT. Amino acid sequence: CASSPGGSGNTIYF. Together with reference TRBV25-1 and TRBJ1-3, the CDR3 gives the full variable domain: EADIYQTPRYLVIGTGKKITLECSQTMGHDKMYWYQQDPGMELHLIHYSYGVNSTEKGDLSSESTVSRIRTEHFPLTLESARPSHTSQYLCASSPGGSGNTIYFGEGSWLTVV.

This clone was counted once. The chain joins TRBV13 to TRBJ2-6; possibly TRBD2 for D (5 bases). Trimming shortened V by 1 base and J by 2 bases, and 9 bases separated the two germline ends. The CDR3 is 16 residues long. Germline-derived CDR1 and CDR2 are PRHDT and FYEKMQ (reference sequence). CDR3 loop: CASSLDRGTGANVLTF. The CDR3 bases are TGTGCCAGCAGCTTAGATAGAGGGACTGGGGCCAACGTCCTGACTTTC.

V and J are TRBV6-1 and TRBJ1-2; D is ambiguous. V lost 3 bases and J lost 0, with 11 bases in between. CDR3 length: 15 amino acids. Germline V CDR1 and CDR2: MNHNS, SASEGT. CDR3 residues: CASSDRTLTNYGYTF. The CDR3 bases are TGTGCCAGCAGTGATCGGACTCTAACTAACTATGGCTACACCTTC.

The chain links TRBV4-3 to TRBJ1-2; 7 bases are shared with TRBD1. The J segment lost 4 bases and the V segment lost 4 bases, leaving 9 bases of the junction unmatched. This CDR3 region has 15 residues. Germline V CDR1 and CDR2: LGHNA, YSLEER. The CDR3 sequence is CASSPNQGGFYGYTF. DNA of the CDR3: TGCGCCAGCAGCCCGAATCAGGGGGGCTTCTATGGCTACACCTTC.

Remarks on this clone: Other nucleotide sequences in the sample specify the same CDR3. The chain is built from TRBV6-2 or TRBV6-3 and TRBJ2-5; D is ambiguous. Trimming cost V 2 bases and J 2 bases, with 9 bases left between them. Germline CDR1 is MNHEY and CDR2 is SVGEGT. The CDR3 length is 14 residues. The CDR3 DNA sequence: TGTGCCAGCAGTTACAGTGGGTCACAAGAGACCCAGTACTTC. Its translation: CASSYSGSQETQYF.

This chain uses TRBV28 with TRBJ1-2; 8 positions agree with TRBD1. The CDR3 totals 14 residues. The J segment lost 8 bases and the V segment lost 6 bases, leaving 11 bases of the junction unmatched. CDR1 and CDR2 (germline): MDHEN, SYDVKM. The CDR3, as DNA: TGTGCCAGCAGCAGGACAGGGTTTCTCGGAGGCTACACCTTC. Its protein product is CASSRTGFLGGYTF.